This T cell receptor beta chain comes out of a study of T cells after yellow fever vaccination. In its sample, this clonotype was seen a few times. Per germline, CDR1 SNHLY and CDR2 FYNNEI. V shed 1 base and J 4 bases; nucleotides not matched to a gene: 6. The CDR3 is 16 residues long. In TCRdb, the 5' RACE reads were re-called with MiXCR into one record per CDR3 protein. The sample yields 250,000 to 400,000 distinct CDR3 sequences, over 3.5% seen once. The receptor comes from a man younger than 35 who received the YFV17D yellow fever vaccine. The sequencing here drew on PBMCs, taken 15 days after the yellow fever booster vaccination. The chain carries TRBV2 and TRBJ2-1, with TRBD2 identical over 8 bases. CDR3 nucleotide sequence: TGTGCCAGCAGTGAAGTATGGCGGGGGGCATACAATGAGCAGTTCTTC. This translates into CASSEVWRGAYNEQFF. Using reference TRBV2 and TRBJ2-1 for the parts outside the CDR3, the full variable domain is EPEVTQTPSHQVTQMGQEVILRCVPISNHLYFYWYRQILGQKVEFLVSFYNNEISEKSEIFDDQFSVERPDGSNFTLKIRSTKLEDSAMYFCASSEVWRGAYNEQFFGPGTRLTVL.